What follows are 10 T cell receptor beta chains derived from one specimen sequenced in a study of regulatory T cells in long-lasting Graves disease. The TCR beta library used iRepertoire HTBI primers with Arm-PCR amplification of CDR3. TCRdb recomputed calls from the multiplex PCR reads with MiXCR, one row per CDR3 protein. This sample yields approximately 350,000 distinct CDR3 sequences, of which 20% to 25% are seen a single time; 25% to 30% belongs to the top ten. Time point meaning: persistent/refractory GD, antithyroid drugs over 5 years with positive TRAb. From PBMCs, RNA was extracted and then used to make the TCR library. Sequenced here: peripheral blood mononuclear cells (PBMCs), sampled when the disease was refractory, from a patient treated with antithyroid drugs. Receptors were obtained from a woman between 40 and 50 years old with Graves disease.

This rearrangement joins TRBV7-2 to TRBJ2-2; D call uncertain. Germline V gives CDR1 SGHTA, CDR2 FQGNSA. The CDR3 is 14 residues long. Trimming shortened V by 5 bases and J by 6 bases, and 13 bases separated the two germline ends. CDR3 sequence: CASSRFLSPGELFF. DNA for the CDR3: TGTGCCAGCAGCCGGTTCCTAAGCCCCGGGGAGCTGTTTTTT.

This clonotype showed up just a few times. This chain connects TRBV7-9 to TRBJ1-1; 7 bases fit TRBD1. The CDR3 contains 15 residues. Germline assignment: CDR1 SEHNR and CDR2 FQNEAQ (reference sequence). The V segment lost 8 bases and the J segment 4 bases; nucleotides outside the gene matches: 13. In DNA form, the CDR3 reads TGTGCCAGCTTAAAAAGGGGGCCGTGGGGCACTGAAGCTTTCTTT. Translation gives CASLKRGPWGTEAFF.

This clonotype was seen many times. The chain's CDR3 is CASLVGRGAFF. Written as DNA, the CDR3 is TGTGCCAGCCTCGTGGGACGCGGAGCTTTCTTT. The chain is built from TRBV2 and TRBJ1-1; D is perhaps TRBD1 (5 bases). CDR3 length: 11 residues. CDR1 and CDR2 (germline): SNHLY, FYNNEI. V was shortened by 8 bases and J by 10 bases, with 14 bases between the two germline ends.

This clonotype was picked up a small number of times. The chain combines TRBV12-3 or TRBV12-4 with TRBJ2-3, with D hard to call. The CDR3 extends over 14 amino acids. The V end was cut by 3 bases, the J end by 2 bases, with 9 bases between. CDR3 amino acids: CASSFRVLTDTQYF. As DNA, the CDR3 is TGTGCCAGCAGTTTCCGGGTGCTCACAGATACGCAGTATTTT.

With regard to this clonotype: A read error may explain this, as a much larger clone is one base away. The gene calls are TRBV12-3 or TRBV12-4 and TRBJ1-3; possible D gene TRBD1, 5 bases. This CDR3 contains 18 residues. The chain's CDR3 is CASNHGADSSRSGDTIYF. DNA of the CDR3: TGTGCCAGCAACCATGGAGCCGACAGTTCTCGCTCTGGAGACACCATATATTTT.

This clonotype was seen repeatedly, ten times or more. The chain links TRBV6-1 to TRBJ2-7; D is ambiguous. In germline, CDR1 is MNHNS, CDR2 SASEGT. The V end was cut by 5 bases, the J end by 3 bases, with 5 bases between. The CDR3 runs to 11 residues. The CDR3 loop is CASSLYYEQYF. CDR3 sequence (DNA): TGTGCCAGCAGTTTATACTACGAGCAGTACTTC.

This clonotype was observed at least ten times. The CDR3 DNA is TGTGCCAGCAGTTTAGCGACAGGGGCGGGGGAGACCCAGTACTTC. Encoded protein: CASSLATGAGETQYF. V gene TRBV12-3 or TRBV12-4 combines with J gene TRBJ2-5; 8 nucleotides align to TRBD1. CDR3 length: 15 residues. V gave up 0 bases and J gave up 5 bases; unmatched junction bases: 5.

The V gene is TRBV27, the J gene TRBJ2-3, with TRBD2 matching over 7 bases. Germline assignment: CDR1 MNHEY and CDR2 SMNVEV (reference sequence). CDR3 length: 15 residues. V gave up 6 bases and J gave up 2 bases; unmatched junction bases: 8. CDR3 sequence: CASSAIGTNTDTQYF. The CDR3 bases are TGTGCCAGCAGCGCCATCGGGACTAACACAGATACGCAGTATTTT.

This clonotype appeared a few times. CDR3 sequence (DNA): TGTGCCAGCAGCTCCTCGGGACCCTACACAGATACGCAGTATTTT. Translated: CASSSSGPYTDTQYF. This rearrangement joins TRBV2 to TRBJ2-3; D tentatively fits TRBD1 or TRBD2 (5 bases each). Germline CDR1 and CDR2: SNHLY and FYNNEI. The length of the CDR3 is 15 residues. Trimming stripped 6 bases from V and 2 bases from J, with 15 bases between. Supplemented by reference TRBV2 and TRBJ2-3, the full variable domain reads EPEVTQTPSHQVTQMGQEVILRCVPISNHLYFYWYRQILGQKVEFLVSFYNNEISEKSEIFDDQFSVERPDGSNFTLKIRSTKLEDSAMYFCASSSSGPYTDTQYFGPGTRLTVL.

The rearrangement links TRBV20-1 to TRBJ1-1; D remains ambiguous. The CDR3 consists of 11 residues. Trimming took off 0 bases at V and 11 bases at J, with 10 bases between the two ends. CDR1 DFQATT and CDR2 SNEGSKA come from the germline V gene (reference sequence). CDR3 nucleotides: TGCAGTGCTAGAGAACCCGTGGGGGCTTTCTTT. It codes for CSAREPVGAFF.